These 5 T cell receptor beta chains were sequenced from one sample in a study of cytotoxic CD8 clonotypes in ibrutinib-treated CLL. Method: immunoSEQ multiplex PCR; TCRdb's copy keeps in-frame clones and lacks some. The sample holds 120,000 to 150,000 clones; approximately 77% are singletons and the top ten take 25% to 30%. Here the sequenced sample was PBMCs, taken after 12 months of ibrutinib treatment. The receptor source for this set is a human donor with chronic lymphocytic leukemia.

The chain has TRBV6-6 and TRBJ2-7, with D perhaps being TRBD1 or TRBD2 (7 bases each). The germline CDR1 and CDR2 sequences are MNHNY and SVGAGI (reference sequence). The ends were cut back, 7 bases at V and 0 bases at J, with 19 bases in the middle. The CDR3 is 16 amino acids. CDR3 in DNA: TGTGCCAGCACCCAGGGGGGGGGATTGAGCTCCTACGAGCAGTACTTC. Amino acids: CASTQGGGLSSYEQYF.

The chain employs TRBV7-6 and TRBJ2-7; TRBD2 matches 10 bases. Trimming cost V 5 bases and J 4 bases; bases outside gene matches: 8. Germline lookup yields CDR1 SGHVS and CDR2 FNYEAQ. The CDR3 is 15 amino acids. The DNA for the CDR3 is TGTGCCAGCAGCGTCACTAGCGGGGCATCATACGAGCAGTACTTC. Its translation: CASSVTSGASYEQYF.

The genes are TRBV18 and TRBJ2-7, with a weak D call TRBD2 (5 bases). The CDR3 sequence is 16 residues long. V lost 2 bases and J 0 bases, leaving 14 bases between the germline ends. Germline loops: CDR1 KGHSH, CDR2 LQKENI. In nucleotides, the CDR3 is TGTGCCAGCTCACCATCCCCGGGGATAACCTCCTACGAGCAGTACTTC. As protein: CASSPSPGITSYEQYF.

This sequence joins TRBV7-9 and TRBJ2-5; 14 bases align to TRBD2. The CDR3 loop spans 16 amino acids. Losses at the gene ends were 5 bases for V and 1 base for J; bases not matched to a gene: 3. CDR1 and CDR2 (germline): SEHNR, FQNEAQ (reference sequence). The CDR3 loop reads CASSLGLAGGQETQYF. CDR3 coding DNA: TGTGCCAGCAGCCTTGGACTAGCGGGGGGCCAAGAGACCCAGTACTTC.

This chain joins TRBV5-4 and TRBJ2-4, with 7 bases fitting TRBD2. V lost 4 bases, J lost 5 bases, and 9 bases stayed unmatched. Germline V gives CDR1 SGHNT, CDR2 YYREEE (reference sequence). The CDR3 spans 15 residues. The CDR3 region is CASSRLEAGENIQYF. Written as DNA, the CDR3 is TGTGCCAGCAGCCGCTTGGAGGCGGGGGAAAACATTCAGTACTTC.